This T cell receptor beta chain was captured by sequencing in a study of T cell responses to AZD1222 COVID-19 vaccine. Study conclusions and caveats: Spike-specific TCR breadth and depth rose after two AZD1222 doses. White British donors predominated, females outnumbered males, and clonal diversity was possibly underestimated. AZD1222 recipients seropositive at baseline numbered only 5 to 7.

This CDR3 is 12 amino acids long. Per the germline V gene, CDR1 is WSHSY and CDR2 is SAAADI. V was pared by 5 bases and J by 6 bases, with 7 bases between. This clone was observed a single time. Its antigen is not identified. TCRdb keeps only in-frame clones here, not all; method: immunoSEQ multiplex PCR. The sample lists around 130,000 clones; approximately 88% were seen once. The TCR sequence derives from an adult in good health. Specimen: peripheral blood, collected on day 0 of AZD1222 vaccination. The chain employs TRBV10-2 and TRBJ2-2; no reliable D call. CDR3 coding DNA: TGCGCCAGCAGTCCCGTCCCCGGGGAGCTGTTTTTT. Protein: CASSPVPGELFF.